This entry lists 8 T cell receptor beta chains sequenced from one sample in a study of neurological immune-mediated disorders. TCRdb re-derived calls from the 5' RACE reads in MiXCR, one entry per CDR3 protein. This sample carries roughly 100,000 distinct CDR3 sequences, under 4.5% of them seen once, and the ten largest clones take less than 3%. What was sequenced was PBMCs. These receptor sequences come from a woman between 45 and 65 years old with multiple sclerosis.

This clonotype was counted ten times or more. The chain employs TRBV7-2 and TRBJ1-6; D is undetermined. Per the germline V gene, CDR1 is SGHTA and CDR2 is FQGNSA. Trimming stripped 2 bases from V and 6 bases from J, with 14 bases between. This CDR3 is 16 amino acids long. This CDR3 reads CASSLFHTASNSPLHF. CDR3 DNA sequence: TGTGCCAGCAGCTTATTTCACACAGCTTCTAATTCACCCCTCCACTTT.

In the case of this clonotype: The germline gene is not matched at one end of the junction; a read error may be the cause. This chain joins TRBV6-6 and TRBJ2-3, with unresolved D. This CDR3 is built from 12 residues. The germline CDR1 and CDR2 sequences are MNHNY and SVGAGI (reference sequence). The CDR3 loop is CASRRPYATEYF. The DNA of the CDR3 is TGTGCCAGCAGACGGCCGTACGCTACGGAGTATTTT.

This clonotype was detected ten times or more. The chain combines TRBV5-1 with TRBJ2-6; D uncertain. The CDR3 totals 16 residues. V was pared by 0 bases and J by 0 bases, with 7 bases between. Germline V lookup: CDR1 SGHRS, CDR2 YFSETQ. The CDR3 DNA is TGCGCCAGCAGCTTGGCTCAGTACTCTGGGGCCAACGTCCTGACTTTC. Translated, it gives CASSLAQYSGANVLTF.

This clonotype has ten or more counts. The chain joins TRBV7-2 to TRBJ2-1, with a tentative D call TRBD2 (5 bases). Trimming shortened V by 0 bases and J by 12 bases, and 9 bases separated the two germline ends. Per germline, CDR1 SGHTA and CDR2 FQGNSA. This CDR3 region has 12 residues. CDR3 amino acids: CASSLAERVQFF. The CDR3 DNA reads TGTGCCAGCAGCTTAGCGGAGAGGGTGCAGTTCTTC. The full variable domain, rest sourced from reference TRBV7-2 and TRBJ2-1, is GAGVSQSPSNKVTEKGKDVELRCDPISGHTALYWYRQSLGQGLEFLIYFQGNSAPDKSGLPSDRFSAERTGGSVSTLTIQRTQQEDSAVYLCASSLAERVQFFGPGTRLTVL.

For this clonotype: A single base separates this from a much larger clone, so it may be a read error. The genes are TRBV6-2 or TRBV6-3 and TRBJ1-5; 7 bases agree with TRBD1. After removal of 10 bases from V and 4 bases from J, the junction contained 7 bases not matched to a gene. Looked up from germline, CDR1 is MNHEY and CDR2 is SVGEGT. CDR3 length: 13 amino acids. This CDR3 is CANQRDSNQPQHF. CDR3 DNA sequence: TGTGCCAACCAACGGGACAGTAATCAGCCCCAGCATTTT.

This clonotype was seen ten or more times. The rearrangement links TRBV7-2 to TRBJ1-2; 7 positions agree with TRBD1. CDR3 length equals 14 residues. The junction had 7 bases not matched to a gene; V was cut back by 5 bases and J by 4 bases. From germline, CDR1 is SGHTA and CDR2 FQGNSA. The CDR3 sequence: CASSPTEGAYGYTF. In DNA form, the CDR3 reads TGTGCCAGCAGCCCTACTGAGGGGGCCTATGGCTACACCTTC.

This clonotype was observed at least ten times. This rearrangement joins TRBV6-5 to TRBJ1-6; no clear D gene. The CDR3 runs to 15 residues. CDR1 is MNHEY and CDR2 is SVGAGI in the germline V gene. With 10 bases removed from V and 5 bases from J, the gap between germline ends came to 18 bases. This chain's CDR3 is CATRYGWIDNSPLHF. The CDR3, as DNA: TGTGCCACCAGGTACGGGTGGATCGATAATTCACCCCTCCACTTT.

At least ten counts were recorded for this clonotype. The chain joins TRBV5-6 to TRBJ1-1; 7 positions match TRBD1. The J segment lost 6 bases and the V segment lost 0 bases, leaving 5 bases of the junction unmatched. In germline, CDR1 is SGHDT, CDR2 YYEEEE. The CDR3 covers 14 residues. The CDR3 bases are TGTGCCAGCAGCTTGGGGAGGGGGCAATCTGAAGCTTTCTTT. It encodes CASSLGRGQSEAFF.